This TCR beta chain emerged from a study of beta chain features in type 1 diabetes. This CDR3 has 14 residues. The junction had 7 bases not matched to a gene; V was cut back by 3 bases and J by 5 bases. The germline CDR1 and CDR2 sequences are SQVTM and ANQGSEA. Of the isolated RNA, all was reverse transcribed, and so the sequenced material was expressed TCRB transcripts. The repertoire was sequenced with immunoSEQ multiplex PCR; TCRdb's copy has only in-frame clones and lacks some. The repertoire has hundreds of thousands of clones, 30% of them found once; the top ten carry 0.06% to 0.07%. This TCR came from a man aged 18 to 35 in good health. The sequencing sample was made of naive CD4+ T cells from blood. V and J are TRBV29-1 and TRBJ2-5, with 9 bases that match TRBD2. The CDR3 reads CSVEWLAGYETQYF. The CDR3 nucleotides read TGCAGCGTTGAGTGGCTAGCGGGATACGAGACCCAGTACTTC.